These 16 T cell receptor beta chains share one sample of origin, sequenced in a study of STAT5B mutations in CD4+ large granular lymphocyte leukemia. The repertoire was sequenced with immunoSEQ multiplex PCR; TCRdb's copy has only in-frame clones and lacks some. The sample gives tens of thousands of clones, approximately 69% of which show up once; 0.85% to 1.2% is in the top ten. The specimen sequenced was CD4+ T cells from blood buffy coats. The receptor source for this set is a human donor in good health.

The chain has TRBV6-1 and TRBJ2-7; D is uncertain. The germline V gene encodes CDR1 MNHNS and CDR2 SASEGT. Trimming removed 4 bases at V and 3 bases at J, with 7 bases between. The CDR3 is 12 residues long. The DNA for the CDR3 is TGTGCCAGCAGTGGGTACAGCTACGAGCAGTACGTC. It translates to CASSGYSYEQYV.

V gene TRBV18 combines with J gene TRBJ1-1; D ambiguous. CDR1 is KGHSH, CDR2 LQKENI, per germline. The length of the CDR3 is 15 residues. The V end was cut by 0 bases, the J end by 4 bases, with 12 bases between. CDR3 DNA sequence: TGTGCCAGCTCACCACCCCGACCTCGGGGCACTGAAGCTTTCTTT. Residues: CASSPPRPRGTEAFF.

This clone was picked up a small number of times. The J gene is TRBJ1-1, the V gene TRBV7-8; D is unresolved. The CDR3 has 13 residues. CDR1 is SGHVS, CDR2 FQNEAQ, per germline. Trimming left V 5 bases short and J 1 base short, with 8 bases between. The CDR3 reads CASSVGRNTEAFF. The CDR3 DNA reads TGTGCCAGCAGCGTGGGCCGGAACACTGAAGCTTTCTTT.

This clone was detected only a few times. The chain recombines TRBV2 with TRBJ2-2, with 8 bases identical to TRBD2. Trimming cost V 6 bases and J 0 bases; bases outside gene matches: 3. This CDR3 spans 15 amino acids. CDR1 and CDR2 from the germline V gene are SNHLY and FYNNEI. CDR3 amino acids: CASSVTSANTGELFF. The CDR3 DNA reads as TGTGCCAGCAGCGTGACTAGCGCGAACACCGGGGAGCTGTTTTTT.

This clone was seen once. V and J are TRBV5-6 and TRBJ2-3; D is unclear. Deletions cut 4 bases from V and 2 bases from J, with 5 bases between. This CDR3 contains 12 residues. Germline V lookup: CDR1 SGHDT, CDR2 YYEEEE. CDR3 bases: TGTGCCAGCAGCCAAACCACAGATACGCAGTATTTT. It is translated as CASSQTTDTQYF.

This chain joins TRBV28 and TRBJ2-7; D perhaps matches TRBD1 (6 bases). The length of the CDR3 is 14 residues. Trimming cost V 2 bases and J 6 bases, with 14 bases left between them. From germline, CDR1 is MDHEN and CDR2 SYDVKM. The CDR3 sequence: CASSLERGGSEQYV. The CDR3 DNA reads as TGTGCCAGCAGTTTAGAGCGAGGGGGAAGCGAGCAGTACGTC.

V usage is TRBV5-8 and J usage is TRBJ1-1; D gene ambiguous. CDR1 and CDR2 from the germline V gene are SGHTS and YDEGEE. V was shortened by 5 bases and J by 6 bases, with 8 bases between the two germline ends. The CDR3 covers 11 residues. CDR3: CASSLFAEAFF. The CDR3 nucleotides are TGTGCCAGCAGTTTATTCGCTGAAGCTTTCTTT.

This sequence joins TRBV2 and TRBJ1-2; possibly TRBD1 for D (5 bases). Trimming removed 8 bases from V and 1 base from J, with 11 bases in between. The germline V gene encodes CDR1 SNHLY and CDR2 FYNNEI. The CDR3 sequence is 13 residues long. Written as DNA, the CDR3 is TGTGCCAGCGGGGGGAAGGTTAACTATGGCTACACCTTC. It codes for CASGGKVNYGYTF.

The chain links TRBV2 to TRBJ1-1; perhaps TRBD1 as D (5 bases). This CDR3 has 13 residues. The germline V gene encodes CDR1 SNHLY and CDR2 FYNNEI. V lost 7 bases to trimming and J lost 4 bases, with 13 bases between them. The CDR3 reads CASKGFVSTEAFF. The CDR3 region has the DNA TGTGCCAGCAAGGGGTTCGTGAGCACTGAAGCTTTCTTT.

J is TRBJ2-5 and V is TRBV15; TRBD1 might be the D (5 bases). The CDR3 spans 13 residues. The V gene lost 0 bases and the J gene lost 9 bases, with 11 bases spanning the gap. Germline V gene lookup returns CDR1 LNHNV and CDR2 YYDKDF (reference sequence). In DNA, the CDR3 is TGTGCCACCAGCAGAGAGGGGCGAGTATCCCAGTACTTC. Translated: CATSREGRVSQYF.

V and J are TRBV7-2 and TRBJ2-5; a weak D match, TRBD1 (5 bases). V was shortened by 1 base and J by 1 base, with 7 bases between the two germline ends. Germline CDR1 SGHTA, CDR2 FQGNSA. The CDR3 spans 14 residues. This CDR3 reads CASSLVGAQETQYF. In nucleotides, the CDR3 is TGTGCCAGCAGCTTAGTAGGGGCCCAAGAGACCCAGTACTTC.

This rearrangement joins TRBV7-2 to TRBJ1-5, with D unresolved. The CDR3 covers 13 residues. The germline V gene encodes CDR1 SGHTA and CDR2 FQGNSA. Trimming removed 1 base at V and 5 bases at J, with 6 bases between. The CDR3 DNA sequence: TGTGCCAGCAGCTTAGTGGAGGATCAGCCCCAGCATTTT. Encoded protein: CASSLVEDQPQHF.

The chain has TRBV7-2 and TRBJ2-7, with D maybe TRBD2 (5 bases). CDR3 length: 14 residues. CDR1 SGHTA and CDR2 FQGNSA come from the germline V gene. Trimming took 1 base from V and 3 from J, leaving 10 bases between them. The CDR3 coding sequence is TGTGCCAGCAGCTTAGGGGGAGATGGCTACGAGCAGTACTTC. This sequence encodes CASSLGGDGYEQYF.

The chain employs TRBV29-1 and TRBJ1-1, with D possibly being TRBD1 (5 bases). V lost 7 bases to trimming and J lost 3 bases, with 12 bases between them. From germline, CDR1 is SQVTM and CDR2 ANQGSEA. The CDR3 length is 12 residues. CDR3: CSAAGGYTEAFF. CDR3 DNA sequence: TGCAGCGCCGCGGGGGGGTACACTGAAGCTTTCTTT.

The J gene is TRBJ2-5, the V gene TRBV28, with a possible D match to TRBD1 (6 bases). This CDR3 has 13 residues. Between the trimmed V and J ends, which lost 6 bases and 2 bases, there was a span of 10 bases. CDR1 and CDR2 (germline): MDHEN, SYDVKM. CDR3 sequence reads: CASSLGQQETQYF. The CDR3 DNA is TGTGCCAGCAGCTTAGGACAGCAAGAGACCCAGTACTTC.

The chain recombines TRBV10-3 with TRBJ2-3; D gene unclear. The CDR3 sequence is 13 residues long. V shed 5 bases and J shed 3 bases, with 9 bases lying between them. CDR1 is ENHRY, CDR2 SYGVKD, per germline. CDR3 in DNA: TGTGCCATCAGTAGAGGAGAGACAGATACGCAGTATTTT. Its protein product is CAISRGETDTQYF.